This T cell receptor (beta chain) was recovered during a study of graft-versus-host responses after intestinal transplantation. Clones were sequenced by immunoSEQ multiplex PCR, and TCRdb holds only the in-frame ones, with some missing. This table has tens of thousands of clones, about nine tenths appearing once. Trimming stripped 4 bases from V and 1 base from J, with 13 bases between. The CDR3 loop spans 14 amino acids. Germline V CDR1 and CDR2: SQVTM, ANQGSEA. Regarding this clone: The antigen is not known.

This clonotype was obtained from a human donor who received an intestinal transplant. The rearrangement links TRBV29-1 to TRBJ2-5; D not resolved. The starting material was unstimulated CD4+ T cells sorted from spleen or lymph node cells, obtained before intestinal transplant. The CDR3 DNA sequence: TGCAGCGTTGCGCCTGGCGGCAGCCAAGAGACCCAGTACTTC. This codes for CSVAPGGSQETQYF.